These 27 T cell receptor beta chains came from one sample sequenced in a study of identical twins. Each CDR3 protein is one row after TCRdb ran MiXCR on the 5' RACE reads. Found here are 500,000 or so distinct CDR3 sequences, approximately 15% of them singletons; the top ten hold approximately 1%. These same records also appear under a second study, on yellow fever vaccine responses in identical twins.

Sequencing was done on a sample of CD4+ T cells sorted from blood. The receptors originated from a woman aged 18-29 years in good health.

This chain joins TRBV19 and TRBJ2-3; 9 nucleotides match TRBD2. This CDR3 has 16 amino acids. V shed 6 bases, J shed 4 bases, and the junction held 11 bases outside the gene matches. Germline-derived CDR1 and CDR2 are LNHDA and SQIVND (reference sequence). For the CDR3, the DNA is TGTGCCAGTAGCCGCCGTATTAGCGGGAGCGCAGATACGCAGTATTTT. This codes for CASSRRISGSADTQYF. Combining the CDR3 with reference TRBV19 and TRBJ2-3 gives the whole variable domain DGGITQSPKYLFRKEGQNVTLSCEQNLNHDAMYWYRQDPGQGLRLIYYSQIVNDFQKGDIAEGYSVSREKKESFPLTVTSAQKNPTAFYLCASSRRISGSADTQYFGPGTRLTVL.

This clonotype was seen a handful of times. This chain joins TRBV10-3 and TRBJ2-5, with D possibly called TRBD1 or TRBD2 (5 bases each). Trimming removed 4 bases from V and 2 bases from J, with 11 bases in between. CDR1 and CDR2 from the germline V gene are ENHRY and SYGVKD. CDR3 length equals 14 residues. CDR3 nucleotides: TGTGCCATCAGTGGGGGGACCAAACAAGAGACCCAGTACTTC. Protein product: CAISGGTKQETQYF.

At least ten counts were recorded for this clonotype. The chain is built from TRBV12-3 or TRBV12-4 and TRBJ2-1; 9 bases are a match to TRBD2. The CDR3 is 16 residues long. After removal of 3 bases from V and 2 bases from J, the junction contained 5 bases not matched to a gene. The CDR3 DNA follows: TGTGCCAGCAGTTTCGGCCCTAGCGGGACCTACAATGAGCAGTTCTTC. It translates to CASSFGPSGTYNEQFF.

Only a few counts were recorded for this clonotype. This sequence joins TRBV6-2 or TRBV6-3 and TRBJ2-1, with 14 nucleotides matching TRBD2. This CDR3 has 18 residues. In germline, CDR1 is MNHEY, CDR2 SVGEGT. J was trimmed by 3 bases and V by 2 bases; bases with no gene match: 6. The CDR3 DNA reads TGTGCCAGCAGTTACCTGGGACTAGCGGGAGTCATCTACAATGAGCAGTTCTTC. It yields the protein CASSYLGLAGVIYNEQFF.

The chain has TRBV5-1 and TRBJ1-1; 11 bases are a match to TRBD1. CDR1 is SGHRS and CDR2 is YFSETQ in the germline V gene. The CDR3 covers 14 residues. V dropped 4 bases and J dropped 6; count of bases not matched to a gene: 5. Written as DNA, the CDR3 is TGCGCCAGCAGCGCGGACAGGGGGCTGTCTGAAGCTTTCTTT. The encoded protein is CASSADRGLSEAFF. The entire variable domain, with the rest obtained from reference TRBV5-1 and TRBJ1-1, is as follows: KAGVTQTPRYLIKTRGQQVTLSCSPISGHRSVSWYQQTPGQGLQFLFEYFSETQRNKGNFPGRFSGRQFSNSRSEMNVSTLELGDSALYLCASSADRGLSEAFFGQGTRLTVV.

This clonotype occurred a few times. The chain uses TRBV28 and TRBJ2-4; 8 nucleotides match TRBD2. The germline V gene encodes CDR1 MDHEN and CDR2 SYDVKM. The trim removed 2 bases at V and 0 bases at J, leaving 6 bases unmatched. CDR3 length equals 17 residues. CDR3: CASSLTGTRLAKNIQYF. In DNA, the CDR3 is TGTGCCAGCAGTTTAACCGGGACTAGGCTAGCCAAAAACATTCAGTACTTC.

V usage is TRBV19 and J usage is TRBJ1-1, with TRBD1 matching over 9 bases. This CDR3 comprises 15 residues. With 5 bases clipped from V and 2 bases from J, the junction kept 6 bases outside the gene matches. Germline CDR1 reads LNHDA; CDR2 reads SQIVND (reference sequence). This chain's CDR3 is CASSRQGQGNTEAFF. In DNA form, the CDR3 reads TGTGCCAGTAGTCGACAGGGACAGGGTAACACTGAAGCTTTCTTT.

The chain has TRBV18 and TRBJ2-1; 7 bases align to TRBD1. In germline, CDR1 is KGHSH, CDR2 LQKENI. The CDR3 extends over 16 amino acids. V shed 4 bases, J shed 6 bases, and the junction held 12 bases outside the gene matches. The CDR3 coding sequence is TGTGCCAGCTCACTTCTTGGGACAGAAGGGATCAATGAGCAGTTCTTC. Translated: CASSLLGTEGINEQFF.

The CDR3 sequence is CSAWTSGMVGELFF. The CDR3 nucleotides are TGCAGTGCGTGGACTAGCGGGATGGTCGGGGAGCTGTTTTTT. This chain connects TRBV20-1 to TRBJ2-2; 12 positions match TRBD2. CDR3 length equals 14 residues. In germline, CDR1 is DFQATT, CDR2 SNEGSKA (reference sequence). V shed 6 bases, J shed 7 bases, and the junction held 6 bases outside the gene matches.

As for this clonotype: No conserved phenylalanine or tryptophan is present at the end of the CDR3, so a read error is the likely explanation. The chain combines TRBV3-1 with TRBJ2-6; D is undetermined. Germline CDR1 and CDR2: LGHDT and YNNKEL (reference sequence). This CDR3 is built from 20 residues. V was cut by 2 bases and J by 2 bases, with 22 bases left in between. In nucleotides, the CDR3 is TGTGCCAGCAGCCAAACCACTGGAACTAAAAGGCCCACTGGGGCCAACGTCCTGACTTTG. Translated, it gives CASSQTTGTKRPTGANVLTL.

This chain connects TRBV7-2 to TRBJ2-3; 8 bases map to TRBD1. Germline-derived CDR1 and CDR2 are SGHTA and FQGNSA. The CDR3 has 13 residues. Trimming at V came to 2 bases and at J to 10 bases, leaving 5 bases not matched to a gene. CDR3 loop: CASSLLGQGAQYF. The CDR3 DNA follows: TGTGCCAGCAGCTTACTCGGACAGGGTGCGCAGTATTTT.

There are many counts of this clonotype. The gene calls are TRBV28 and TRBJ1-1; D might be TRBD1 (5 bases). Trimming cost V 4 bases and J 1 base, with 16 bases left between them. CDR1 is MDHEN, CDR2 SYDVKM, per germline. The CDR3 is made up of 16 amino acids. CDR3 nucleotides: TGTGCCAGCAGTTCAGTTTGGCAGGGAACGAACACTGAAGCTTTCTTT. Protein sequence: CASSSVWQGTNTEAFF.

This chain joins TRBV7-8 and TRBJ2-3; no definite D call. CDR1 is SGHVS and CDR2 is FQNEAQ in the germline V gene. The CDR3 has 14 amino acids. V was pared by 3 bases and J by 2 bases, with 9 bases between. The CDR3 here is CASSLFEFTDTQYF. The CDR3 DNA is TGTGCCAGCAGCTTGTTCGAATTCACAGATACGCAGTATTTT.

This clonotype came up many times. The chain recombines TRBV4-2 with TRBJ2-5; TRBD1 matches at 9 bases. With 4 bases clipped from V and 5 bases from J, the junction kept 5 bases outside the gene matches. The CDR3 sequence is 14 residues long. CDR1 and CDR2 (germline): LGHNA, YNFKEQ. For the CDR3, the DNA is TGTGCCAGCAGCCCCGGCGGGACAGGGGAGACCCAGTACTTC. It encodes CASSPGGTGETQYF.

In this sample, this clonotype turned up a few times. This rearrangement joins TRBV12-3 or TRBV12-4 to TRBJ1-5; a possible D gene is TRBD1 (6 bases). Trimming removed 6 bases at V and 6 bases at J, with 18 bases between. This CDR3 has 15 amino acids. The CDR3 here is CASRPALGGSQPQHF. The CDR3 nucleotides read TGTGCCAGCAGGCCTGCCTTGGGGGGCTCTCAGCCCCAGCATTTT.

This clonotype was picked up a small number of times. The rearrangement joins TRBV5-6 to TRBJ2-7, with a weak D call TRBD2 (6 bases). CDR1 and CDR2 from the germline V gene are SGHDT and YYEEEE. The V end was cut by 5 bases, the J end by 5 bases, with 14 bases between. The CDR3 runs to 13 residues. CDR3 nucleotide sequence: TGTGCCAGCAGTCAGGGACTCGAAAACGAGCAGTACTTC. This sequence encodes CASSQGLENEQYF. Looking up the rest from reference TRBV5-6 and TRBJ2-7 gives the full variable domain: DAGVTQSPTHLIKTRGQQVTLRCSPKSGHDTVSWYQQALGQGPQFIFQYYEEEERQRGNFPDRFSGHQFPNYSSELNVNALLLGDSALYLCASSQGLENEQYFGPGTRLTVT.

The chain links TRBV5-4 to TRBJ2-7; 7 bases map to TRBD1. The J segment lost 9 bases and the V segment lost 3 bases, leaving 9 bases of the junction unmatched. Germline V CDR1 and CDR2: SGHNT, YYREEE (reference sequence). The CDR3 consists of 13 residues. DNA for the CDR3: TGTGCCAGCAGCTCGGAACAGGGGAGTGGGCAGTACTTC. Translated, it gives CASSSEQGSGQYF. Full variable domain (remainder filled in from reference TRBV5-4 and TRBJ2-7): ETGVTQSPTHLIKTRGQQVTLRCSSQSGHNTVSWYQQALGQGPQFIFQYYREEENGRGNFPPRFSGLQFPNYSSELNVNALELDDSALYLCASSSEQGSGQYFGPGTRLTVT.

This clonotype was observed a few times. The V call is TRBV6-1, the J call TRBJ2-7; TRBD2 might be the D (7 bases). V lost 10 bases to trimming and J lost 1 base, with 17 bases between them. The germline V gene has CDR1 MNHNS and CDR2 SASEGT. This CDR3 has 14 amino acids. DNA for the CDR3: TGTGCCATGGGCGAAGGGGGGGTTTCCTACGAGCAGTACTTC. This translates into CAMGEGGVSYEQYF.

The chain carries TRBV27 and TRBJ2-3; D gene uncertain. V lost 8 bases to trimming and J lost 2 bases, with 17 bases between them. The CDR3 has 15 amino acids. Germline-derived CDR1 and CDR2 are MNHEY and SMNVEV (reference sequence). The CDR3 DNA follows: TGTGCCAGCTCCTCCCAGAGCCGAGTCACAGATACGCAGTATTTT. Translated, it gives CASSSQSRVTDTQYF.

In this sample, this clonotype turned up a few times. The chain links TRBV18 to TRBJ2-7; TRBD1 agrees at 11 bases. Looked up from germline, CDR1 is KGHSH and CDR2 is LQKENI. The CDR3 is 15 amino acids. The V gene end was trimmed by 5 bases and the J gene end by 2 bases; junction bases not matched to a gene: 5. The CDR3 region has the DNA TGTGCCAGCTCAGTGGGACAGGGGGAAACCTACGAGCAGTACTTC. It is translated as CASSVGQGETYEQYF.

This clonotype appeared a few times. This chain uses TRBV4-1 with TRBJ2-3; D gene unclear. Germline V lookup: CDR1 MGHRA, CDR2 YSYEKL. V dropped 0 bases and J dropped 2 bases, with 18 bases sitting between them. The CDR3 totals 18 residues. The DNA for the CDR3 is TGCGCCAGCAGCCAAGATCCCGCTACTCAAACACTCACAGATACGCAGTATTTT. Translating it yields CASSQDPATQTLTDTQYF.

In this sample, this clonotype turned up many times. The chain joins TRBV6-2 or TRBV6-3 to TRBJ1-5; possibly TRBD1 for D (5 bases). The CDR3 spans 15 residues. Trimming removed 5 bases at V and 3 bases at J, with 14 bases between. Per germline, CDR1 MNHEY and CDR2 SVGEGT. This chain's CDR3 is CASSLPGRANQPQHF. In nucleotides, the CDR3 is TGTGCCAGCAGTCTACCAGGGAGGGCCAATCAGCCCCAGCATTTT.

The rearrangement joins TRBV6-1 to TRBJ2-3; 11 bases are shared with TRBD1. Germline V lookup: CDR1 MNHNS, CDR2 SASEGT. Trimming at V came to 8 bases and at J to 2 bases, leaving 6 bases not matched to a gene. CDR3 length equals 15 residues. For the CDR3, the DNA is TGTGCCAGCCAGGACAGGGGGCGTCACACAGATACGCAGTATTTT. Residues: CASQDRGRHTDTQYF.

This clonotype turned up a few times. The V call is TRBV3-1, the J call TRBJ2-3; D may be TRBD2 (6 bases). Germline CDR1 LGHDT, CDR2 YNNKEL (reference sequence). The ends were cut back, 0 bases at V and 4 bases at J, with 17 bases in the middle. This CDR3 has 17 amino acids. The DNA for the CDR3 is TGTGCCAGCAGCCAAGACCGTAGAGGGAGGATGGCAGATACGCAGTATTTT. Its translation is CASSQDRRGRMADTQYF.

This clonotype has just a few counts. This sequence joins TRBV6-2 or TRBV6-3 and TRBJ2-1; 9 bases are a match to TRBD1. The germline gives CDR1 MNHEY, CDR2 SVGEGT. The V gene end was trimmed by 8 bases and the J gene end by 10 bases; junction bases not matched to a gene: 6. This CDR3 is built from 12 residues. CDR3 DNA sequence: TGTGCCAGCCGGGACAGGGTATGGGAGCAGTTCTTC. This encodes CASRDRVWEQFF.

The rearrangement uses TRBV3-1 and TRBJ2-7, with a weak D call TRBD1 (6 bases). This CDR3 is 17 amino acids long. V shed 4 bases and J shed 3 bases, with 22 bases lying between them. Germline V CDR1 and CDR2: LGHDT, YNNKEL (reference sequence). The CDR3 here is CASSRFSGVSQGYEQYF. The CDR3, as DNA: TGTGCCAGCAGCCGATTTTCCGGGGTGTCACAGGGCTACGAGCAGTACTTC.

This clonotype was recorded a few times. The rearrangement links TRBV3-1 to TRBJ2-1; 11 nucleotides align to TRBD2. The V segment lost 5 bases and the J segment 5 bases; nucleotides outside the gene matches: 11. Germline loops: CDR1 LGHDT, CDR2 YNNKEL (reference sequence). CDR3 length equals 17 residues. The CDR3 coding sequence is TGTGCCAGCAGCTATTTTCTCTTAGCGGGGGGGCACAATGAGCAGTTCTTC. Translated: CASSYFLLAGGHNEQFF.